This T cell receptor beta chain was recorded in a study of neurological immune-mediated disorders. Where libraries were unsorted, they were derived from 2 million PBMCs stored at -80 degrees C. Each TCR transcript was tagged with a 10-nucleotide random UMI during 5'RACE. One entry per CDR3 protein results from TCRdb running MiXCR on the 5' RACE reads. The data contain tens of thousands of distinct CDR3 sequences, 10% of them singletons. This clonotype appeared once. Relative to the germline gene, one junction end is altered; a read error may explain this. The material sequenced was PBMCs. The TCR comes from a woman in her 40s with HTLV-1-associated myelopathy (HAM/TSP).

The CDR3 is CSVEDSDGGGSKGSFNEQFF. The CDR3 coding sequence is TGCAGCGTTGAAGATTCTGATGGCGGGGGCTCCAAGGGGTCCTTCAATGAGCAGTTCTTC. The chain has TRBV29-1 and TRBJ2-1; tentative D call: TRBD2 (7 bases). CDR1 and CDR2 from the germline V gene are SQVTM and ANQGSEA. The CDR3 loop spans 20 amino acids.